This is a list of T cell receptor beta chains from one sample in a study of blood T cells in healthy people across ages. TCRdb independently ran MiXCR on the 5' RACE reads; one entry per CDR3 protein. The sample yields 1.5 million to 2 million distinct CDR3 sequences, almost 35% seen once. Sequenced sample: blood. All receptors derive from a woman in her twenties or thirties in good health. The CDR3 runs from the conserved cysteine through the conserved F or W. Fields, in order: J gene, clone size, D gene, V gene, CDR3 protein, CDR3 DNA. A D gene is named only where the DNA matches it firmly. Size tells how often a clone was seen (once, few, many) or the class of an expanded clone, and some rows leave it out.

J: TRBJ2-1
size: few
D: TRBD2
V: TRBV12-3/TRBV12-4
CDR3: CASSPKTSGVYNEQFF
DNA: TGTGCCAGCAGTCCCAAGACTAGCGGGGTTTACAATGAGCAGTTCTTC

J: TRBJ1-1
size: .
D: TRBD1
V: TRBV14
CDR3: CASRPTGFAEAFF
DNA: TGTGCCAGCAGACCGACAGGGTTCGCTGAAGCTTTCTTT

J: TRBJ1-2
size: few
D: .
V: TRBV27
CDR3: CASSHPGGDGYTF
DNA: TGTGCCAGCAGTCACCCAGGAGGGGATGGCTACACCTTC

J: TRBJ2-1
size: few
D: .
V: TRBV20-1
CDR3: CSAKGGENNEQFF
DNA: TGCAGTGCTAAAGGGGGAGAAAACAATGAGCAGTTCTTC

J: TRBJ2-2
size: .
D: .
V: TRBV5-5
CDR3: CASSYGAPALGELFF
DNA: TGTGCCAGCAGCTACGGAGCGCCTGCGTTGGGGGAGCTGTTTTTT

J: TRBJ2-7
size: .
D: .
V: TRBV5-1
CDR3: CASSSLGSEQYF
DNA: TGCGCCAGCAGCTCCCTAGGATCCGAGCAGTACTTC

J: TRBJ2-5
size: once
D: TRBD1
V: TRBV24-1
CDR3: CATSDPQGAGETQYF
DNA: TGTGCCACCAGTGATCCACAGGGGGCGGGGGAGACCCAGTACTTC

J: TRBJ2-3
size: .
D: TRBD1
V: TRBV13
CDR3: CASSPRDRYNTDSQYF
DNA: TGTGCCAGCAGCCCCCGGGACAGATATAACACAGATTCGCAGTATTTT

J: TRBJ1-5
size: .
D: .
V: TRBV2
CDR3: CASTFTDSNQPQHF
DNA: TGTGCCAGCACCTTCACCGATAGCAATCAGCCCCAGCATTTT

J: TRBJ2-5
size: few
D: TRBD2
V: TRBV9
CDR3: CASGTGTSGRARGETQYF
DNA: TGTGCCAGCGGAACGGGGACTAGCGGGAGGGCAAGAGGAGAGACCCAGTACTTC

J: TRBJ2-7
size: .
D: TRBD1
V: TRBV18
CDR3: CASSPKQGASNEQYF
DNA: TGTGCCAGCTCACCAAAACAGGGGGCCTCGAATGAGCAGTACTTC

J: TRBJ2-5
size: .
D: TRBD2
V: TRBV6-5
CDR3: CASSYGTSGGQETQYF
DNA: TGTGCCAGCAGTTACGGGACTAGCGGGGGGCAAGAGACCCAGTACTTC

J: TRBJ2-2
size: .
D: TRBD2
V: TRBV3-1
CDR3: CASSRTRREYRELFF
DNA: TGTGCCAGCAGCCGTACGAGGCGGGAGTACAGGGAGCTGTTTTTT

J: TRBJ2-1
size: .
D: .
V: TRBV11-2
CDR3: CASSPTAASGNEQFF
DNA: TGTGCCAGCAGCCCGACGGCAGCATCAGGGAATGAGCAGTTCTTC

J: TRBJ1-4
size: .
D: TRBD1
V: TRBV5-4
CDR3: CATRQGNKEKLFF
DNA: TGTGCCACCCGACAGGGTAATAAGGAAAAACTGTTTTTT

J: TRBJ1-2
size: .
D: TRBD1
V: TRBV20-1
CDR3: CSARGQGGTGNGYTF
DNA: TGCAGTGCTAGGGGGCAGGGGGGGACAGGGAATGGCTACACCTTC

J: TRBJ2-3
size: .
D: .
V: TRBV5-1
CDR3: CASSLVVGGDTRYF
DNA: TGCGCCAGCAGCTTGGTAGTTGGGGGAGATACGCGGTATTTT

J: TRBJ2-7
size: .
D: .
V: TRBV21-1
CDR3: CASSMDREGNEQYF
DNA: TGTGCCAGCAGCATGGACAGGGAGGGTAACGAGCAGTACTTC

J: TRBJ2-1
size: few
D: .
V: TRBV20-1
CDR3: CSARDAAGPTYNEQFF
DNA: TGCAGTGCTAGAGATGCGGCGGGCCCCACCTACAATGAGCAGTTCTTC

J: TRBJ2-3
size: few
D: .
V: TRBV5-1
CDR3: CASRIPGTVPTDTQYF
DNA: TGCGCCAGCAGAATCCCCGGGACGGTCCCCACAGATACGCAGTATTTT

J: TRBJ2-1
size: .
D: .
V: TRBV2
CDR3: CASSGDGAKNEQFF
DNA: TGTGCCAGTAGTGGGGACGGGGCTAAAAATGAGCAGTTCTTC

J: TRBJ2-5
size: .
D: TRBD2
V: TRBV27
CDR3: CASSIGTSGKETQYF
DNA: TGTGCCAGCAGTATAGGGACTAGCGGGAAGGAGACCCAGTACTTC

J: TRBJ2-1
size: .
D: .
V: TRBV29-1
CDR3: CRVVRGLGTDEQFF
DNA: TGCAGGGTTGTGCGGGGGCTGGGGACGGATGAGCAGTTCTTC

J: TRBJ2-2
size: .
D: TRBD2
V: TRBV12-3/TRBV12-4
CDR3: CASSPGLAGTGELFF
DNA: TGTGCCAGCAGCCCCGGACTAGCGGGAACCGGGGAGCTGTTTTTT

J: TRBJ2-7
size: .
D: .
V: TRBV7-6
CDR3: CASTSDAGGIYEQYF
DNA: TGTGCCAGCACCTCGGACGCAGGTGGGATTTACGAGCAGTACTTC

J: TRBJ2-1
size: .
D: .
V: TRBV29-1
CDR3: CSGGGTTTHLEQFF
DNA: TGCAGCGGGGGGGGGACAACCACCCACCTGGAGCAGTTCTTC

J: TRBJ1-2
size: few
D: TRBD1
V: TRBV20-1
CDR3: CSARDIIGGWIYGYTF
DNA: TGCAGTGCTAGAGATATCATAGGGGGCTGGATCTATGGCTACACCTTC

J: TRBJ2-7
size: .
D: TRBD2
V: TRBV20-1
CDR3: CSAVVAGGTYEQYF
DNA: TGCAGTGCGGTGGTAGCGGGAGGAACCTACGAGCAGTACTTC

J: TRBJ2-3
size: .
D: .
V: TRBV5-6
CDR3: CASSSGAKRDTQYF
DNA: TGTGCCAGCAGCTCCGGGGCCAAGAGGGATACGCAGTATTTT

J: TRBJ1-1
size: few
D: .
V: TRBV4-1
CDR3: CASSHRQFTEAFF
DNA: TGCGCCAGCAGCCATCGACAGTTTACTGAAGCTTTCTTT

J: TRBJ1-2
size: .
D: .
V: TRBV18
CDR3: CASSDDRPLHYGYTF
DNA: TGTGCCAGCTCAGACGATAGGCCGTTACACTATGGCTACACCTTC

J: TRBJ2-7
size: .
D: TRBD1
V: TRBV3-1
CDR3: CASRGTGTGTYEQYF
DNA: TGTGCCAGCAGGGGTACCGGGACAGGGACCTACGAGCAGTACTTC

J: TRBJ2-1
size: .
D: TRBD1
V: TRBV5-1
CDR3: CASSLGTGNYNEQFF
DNA: TGTGCCAGCAGCTTAGGGACAGGGAACTACAATGAGCAGTTCTTC

J: TRBJ1-2
size: .
D: TRBD1
V: TRBV4-1
CDR3: CASSQGDRESYGYTF
DNA: TGCGCCAGCAGCCAGGGGGACAGGGAGAGCTATGGCTACACCTTC

J: TRBJ1-2
size: once
D: TRBD1
V: TRBV3-1
CDR3: CASSITGANYGYTF
DNA: TGTGCCAGCAGCATCACAGGGGCCAACTATGGCTACACCTTC

J: TRBJ2-3
size: .
D: .
V: TRBV20-1
CDR3: CSAGGSSPGGADTQYF
DNA: TGCAGTGCCGGAGGCAGCTCGCCAGGGGGGGCAGATACGCAGTATTTT

J: TRBJ1-2
size: .
D: TRBD1
V: TRBV10-3
CDR3: CAIRPTGGGGYTF
DNA: TGTGCCATCAGGCCGACAGGGGGAGGAGGCTACACCTTC

J: TRBJ2-7
size: many
D: .
V: TRBV5-5
CDR3: CASSVDRSYEQYF
DNA: TGTGCCAGCAGCGTTGACAGGTCCTACGAGCAGTACTTC

J: TRBJ2-7
size: few
D: TRBD2
V: TRBV20-1
CDR3: CSANLAGGPNSEQYF
DNA: TGCAGTGCAAACTTAGCGGGAGGGCCCAACTCCGAGCAGTACTTC

J: TRBJ2-5
size: once
D: .
V: TRBV5-1
CDR3: CASSLPSGEQNF
DNA: TGTGCCAGCAGCTTGCCCTCAGGGGAGCAGAACTTC

J: TRBJ2-7
size: .
D: .
V: TRBV10-1
CDR3: CASSTDLYEQYF
DNA: TGCGCCAGCAGTACGGATCTCTACGAGCAGTACTTC

J: TRBJ1-6
size: .
D: .
V: TRBV7-4
CDR3: CASSFDTRRYSPLHF
DNA: TGTGCCAGCAGCTTTGACACGCGTAGATATTCACCCCTCCACTTT

J: TRBJ1-1
size: .
D: .
V: TRBV7-3
CDR3: CASSKTAGSEAFF
DNA: TGTGCCAGCAGCAAGACAGCCGGTTCGGAAGCTTTCTTT

J: TRBJ2-1
size: few
D: .
V: TRBV20-1
CDR3: CSASSAYNEQFF
DNA: TGCAGTGCTAGTTCGGCCTACAATGAGCAGTTCTTC